This T cell receptor beta chain was identified during a study of T cells in Graves' hyperthyroidism and ophthalmopathy. Study-wide background: Blood from the periphery was taken at initial diagnosis, before any treatment.

Germline V gene sequence: CDR1 SGHRS, CDR2 YFSETQ. The CDR3 totals 13 residues. V dropped 10 bases and J dropped 5 bases, with 18 bases sitting between them. TCR beta CDR3 region amplification was performed from RNA transcripts. The study used the HTBI primer set for a first-round RT-PCR of the TCR CDR3. TCRdb used MiXCR to reprocess the multiplex PCR reads, holding one entry per CDR3 protein. This table has around 520,000 distinct CDR3 sequences, roughly 14% appearing once. This clonotype occurred many times. The TCR originated in a woman aged 18-29 years with Graves' hyperthyroidism. This chain joins TRBV5-1 and TRBJ1-1; D is perhaps TRBD1 (6 bases). Material for sequencing was blood. CDR3 in amino acids: CASRGTGETEAFF. The CDR3, as DNA: TGCGCCTCTAGGGGGACCGGGGAAACTGAAGCTTTCTTT.